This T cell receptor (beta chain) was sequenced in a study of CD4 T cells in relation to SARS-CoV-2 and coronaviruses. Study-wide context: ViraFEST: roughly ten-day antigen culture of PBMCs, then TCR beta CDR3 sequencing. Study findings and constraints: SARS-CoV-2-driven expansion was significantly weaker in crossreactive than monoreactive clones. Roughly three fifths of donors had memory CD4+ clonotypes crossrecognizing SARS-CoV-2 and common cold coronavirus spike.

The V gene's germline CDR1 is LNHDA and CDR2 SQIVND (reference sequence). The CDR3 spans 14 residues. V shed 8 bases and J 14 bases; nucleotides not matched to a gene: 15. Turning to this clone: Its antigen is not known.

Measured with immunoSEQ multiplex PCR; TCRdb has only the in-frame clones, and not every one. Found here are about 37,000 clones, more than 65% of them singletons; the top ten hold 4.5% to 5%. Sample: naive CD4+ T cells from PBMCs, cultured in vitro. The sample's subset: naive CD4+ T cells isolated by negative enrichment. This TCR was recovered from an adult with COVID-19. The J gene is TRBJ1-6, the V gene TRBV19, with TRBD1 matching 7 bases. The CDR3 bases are TGTGCCAGTGTGGGGACAGACACCCTAAGAACCCTCCACTTT. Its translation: CASVGTDTLRTLHF. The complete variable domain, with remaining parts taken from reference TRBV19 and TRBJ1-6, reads DGGITQSPKYLFRKEGQNVTLSCEQNLNHDAMYWYRQDPGQGLRLIYYSQIVNDFQKGDIAEGYSVSREKKESFPLTVTSAQKNPTAFYLCASVGTDTLRTLHFGNGTRLTVT.